What follows describes a single T cell receptor beta chain. The antigen remains undetermined. Within the sample, other DNA sequences also encode this same CDR3. V lost 3 bases, J lost 1 base, and 9 bases lay in between. Germline-derived CDR1 and CDR2 are GTSNPN and SVGIG (reference sequence). This CDR3 has 13 residues. This record comes from a study of OX40 agonist ivuxolimab in advanced cancers. For the study at large: Patients received the agonistic anti-OX40 (CD134) antibody ivuxolimab. At doses from 0.01 to 10 mg/kg, patients were given intravenous ivuxolimab every 2 weeks. Each dose-escalation patient presented with hepatocellular carcinoma, melanoma, renal cell or head and neck cancer. The study, taken as a whole, reports: CD8+ T cells averaged more expanded clones than CD4+.

Clones were read by immunoSEQ multiplex PCR, and TCRdb kept only the in-frame ones, dropping some. The sample holds some 100,000 clones, 80% to 90% seen once. The TCR was taken from an adult with an advanced solid tumor such as melanoma, head and neck, liver or kidney cancer. Sample: CD4+ or CD8+ T cells sorted from blood, taken in a trial of the OX40 agonist ivuxolimab. This chain links TRBV30 with TRBJ1-1, with a possible D match to TRBD1 (6 bases). CDR3 loop: CAWRDSPNTEAFF. DNA for the CDR3: TGTGCCTGGAGGGACAGCCCGAACACTGAAGCTTTCTTT.